This TCR beta chain comes out of a study of cytomegalovirus exposure and HLA in healthy donors. The germline CDR1 and CDR2 sequences are LNHDA and SQIVND (reference sequence). Trimming cost V 3 bases and J 3 bases, with 12 bases left between them. This CDR3 is built from 15 residues. Use of 60 Vbeta and 13 Jbeta primers characterized the PCR. Measured with immunoSEQ multiplex PCR; TCRdb has only the in-frame clones, and not every one. The sample records around 130,000 clones, roughly 82% being singletons. Sequenced material: PBMCs. This TCR was recovered from a man aged 50 to 60 in good health and CMV-seronegative. V and J are TRBV19 and TRBJ1-5; TRBD1 is a possible D gene (6 bases). The CDR3 DNA is TGTGCCAGTAGTATCGCTGACAGGCTCAATCAGCCCCAGCATTTT. The encoded protein is CASSIADRLNQPQHF.